This TCR beta chain was sequenced during a study of radiation and T cells in renal cell carcinoma. Study-level results: No pretreatment tumor biopsies were available for baseline clonotypes. Top tumor clonotypes rose in blood 2 weeks post-radiation, then contracted.

CDR1 is SNHLY, CDR2 FYNNEI, per germline. The CDR3 extends over 15 amino acids. Trimming stripped 6 bases from V and 7 bases from J, with 22 bases between. Time point defined: baseline pretreatment blood. Treatment in this sample: 15 Gy SBRT to primary tumor, nephrectomy 4 weeks later. Blood was sampled at baseline, 2 weeks and 4 weeks after SBRT. In the case of this clone: Its antigen is unknown.

TCRdb's table, derived via immunoSEQ multiplex PCR, lists solely in-frame clones and lacks some. In the table there are about 59,000 clones, approximately 80% of which are singletons. The chain employs TRBV2 and TRBJ2-7, with a weak D call TRBD1 (7 bases). The specimen was blood, collected from a patient whose treatment included radiotherapy and nephrectomy. This TCR came from a man in his sixties with renal cell carcinoma. The CDR3 here is CASRPAGTASLEQYF. The DNA of the CDR3 is TGTGCCAGCAGGCCGGCGGGGACAGCCAGTTTAGAGCAGTACTTC.